The clone carrying this TCR beta chain was seen a few times. Its antigen is not identified. The V and J ends lost 1 base and 12 bases, in that order; junction bases with no gene match: 3. The V gene's germline CDR1 is PRHDT and CDR2 FYEKMQ (reference sequence). The CDR3 contains 12 residues. TCRdb reanalysed the reads using MiXCR and keeps one entry per CDR3 protein. The data show fewer than 700,000 distinct CDR3 sequences, 24% seen once. The data were obtained in a study of T cell repertoires in cytomegalovirus infection. Study context: CMV infection and matching HLA type were both indicated by public TCR beta signatures.

Overall study findings and caveats: Carriers of CMV and the relevant HLA type were discriminated by public TCR beta frequency.

Sequencing was done on a sample of CD8+ T cells from PBMCs. The chain couples TRBV13 to TRBJ2-1; 7 bases are a match to TRBD2. This clonotype was sampled from a human donor in good health (CMV status not recorded). Some clones in this sample may be carry-over from other donors' samples. The CDR3 loop reads CASSLVERGQFF. In DNA, the CDR3 is TGTGCCAGCAGCTTAGTTGAGCGGGGGCAGTTCTTC.